This is a list of T cell receptor beta chains from one sample in a study of radiotherapy plus CTLA-4 blockade in lung cancer. Clones were read by immunoSEQ multiplex PCR, and TCRdb kept only the in-frame ones, dropping some. Counted here are around 130,000 clones, about 87% occurring once; the ten biggest clones make up 5.5% to 8%. The sample here was peripheral blood, taken from a patient treated with radiotherapy plus ipilimumab. These receptors came from a human donor with non-small cell lung cancer that progressed on radiotherapy plus ipilimumab. The CDR3 runs from the conserved cysteine through the conserved F or W. D genes are given only for firm matches. Only some rows state a clone size, as once, few, many or a class for expanded clones.

v_call	clone_size	d_call	j_call	cdr3_aa	cdr3_nt
TRBV7-2	NA	NA	TRBJ2-1	CASSIDRWSNEQFF	TGTGCCAGCAGCATAGACAGGTGGAGCAATGAGCAGTTCTTC
TRBV6-5	few	TRBD2	TRBJ2-7	CASRGGWSGGEQYF	TGTGCCAGCAGGGGGGGCTGGAGCGGGGGCGAGCAGTACTTC
TRBV27	NA	TRBD2	TRBJ2-7	CASSSSGTTYEQYF	TGTGCCAGCAGTTCGTCCGGGACTACCTACGAGCAGTACTTC
TRBV6-5	once	NA	TRBJ2-5	CASSSFGETQYF	TGTGCCAGCAGTTCCTTTGGGGAGACCCAGTACTTC
TRBV7-8	NA	NA	TRBJ1-2	CASSFDRYYGYTF	TGTGCCAGCAGCTTCGACAGGTACTATGGCTACACCTTC
TRBV10-3	NA	NA	TRBJ1-3	CAISGGNTIYF	TGTGCCATCAGTGGGGGAAACACCATATATTTT
TRBV19	once	NA	TRBJ2-7	CASSIGMAEIYEQYF	TGTGCCAGTAGTATTGGTATGGCCGAGATCTACGAGCAGTACTTC
TRBV6-1	NA	NA	TRBJ2-5	CATGGGWGQETQYF	TGTGCCACAGGAGGGGGCTGGGGCCAAGAGACCCAGTACTTC
TRBV7-9	NA	NA	TRBJ1-1	CASSPKAKWGTNTEAFF	TGTGCCAGCAGTCCAAAGGCAAAGTGGGGAACGAACACTGAAGCTTTCTTT
TRBV30	NA	TRBD2	TRBJ2-1	CAWTSGASGAHNEQFF	TGTGCCTGGACCTCGGGGGCTAGCGGGGCTCACAATGAGCAGTTCTTC
TRBV28	NA	NA	TRBJ2-7	CASRLTGIRGTYEQYF	TGTGCCAGCAGGCTCACCGGGATAAGGGGGACCTACGAGCAGTACTTC
TRBV11-2	NA	NA	TRBJ2-7	CASSLVATPYEQYF	TGTGCCAGCAGCTTAGTAGCGACCCCCTACGAGCAGTACTTC